This T cell receptor beta chain comes out of a study of blood T cell repertoires in COVID-19. Sequencing was performed with immunoSEQ multiplex PCR; in TCRdb, only in-frame clones are kept and a portion is missing. Of roughly 97,000 clones detected, approximately 80% appear once; the ten largest clones hold more than 20%. The sequenced sample was peripheral blood. The receptor comes from a man between 60 and 70 years old with acute or convalescent COVID-19.

The chain's CDR3 is CASSPLAGEPYEQYF. The CDR3 DNA sequence: TGTGCCAGCAGCCCACTAGCGGGAGAGCCCTACGAGCAGTACTTC. V and J are TRBV7-6 and TRBJ2-7, with 11 bases fitting TRBD2. V lost 5 bases, J lost 2 bases, and 5 bases stayed unmatched. The CDR3 loop spans 15 amino acids. Germline V gene sequence: CDR1 SGHVS, CDR2 FNYEAQ.